The following is a TCR beta chain sequence with its context. What it recognizes is unknown. The data belong to a study of T cell repertoires in cytomegalovirus infection. Study-level background: Newly reported HLA-C-restricted and thoroughly characterized HLA-B-restricted CMV epitopes were employed. Matching HLA type, along with CMV infection, was indicated by public TCR beta signatures. Broader study findings: Cumulative frequency (of public TCR beta family members) identified carriers of CMV plus the relevant HLA. Dominating the ex vivo response were HLA-C-restricted CMV-specific TCR beta clonotypes.

This CDR3 has 19 residues. CDR1 and CDR2 from the germline V gene are LNHNV and YYDKDF (reference sequence). The ends were cut back, 0 bases at V and 9 bases at J, with 24 bases in the middle. TCRdb recomputed calls from the reads with MiXCR, one row per CDR3 protein. The data hold 800,000 to 950,000 distinct CDR3 sequences, with about 33% observed a single time. Sequencing used cultured CD8+ T cells from PBMCs, obtained from culture after CMV antigen stimulation. This TCR was sampled from a human donor in good health (CMV status not recorded). Some clones in this sample may be carry-over from other donors' samples. The genes are TRBV15 and TRBJ2-6, with D perhaps assigned TRBD1 or TRBD2 (5 bases each). The CDR3 DNA is TGTGCCACCAGCAGAGATTTGGGGGTCCTTCCTACTGGAGTCAACGTCCTGACTTTC. Residues: CATSRDLGVLPTGVNVLTF. Together with reference TRBV15 and TRBJ2-6, the CDR3 gives the full variable domain: DAMVIQNPRYQVTQFGKPVTLSCSQTLNHNVMYWYQQKSSQAPKLLFHYYDKDFNNEADTPDNFQSRRPNTSFCFLDIRSPGLGDTAMYLCATSRDLGVLPTGVNVLTFGAGSRLTVL.